The sequence of this T cell receptor (beta chain) was determined in a study of a mutant IDH1 vaccine in newly diagnosed glioma. Study background: First vaccine doses came 4-6 weeks after radiotherapy alone, or with temozolomide cycles. Beforehand, treatment had been radiotherapy, temozolomide, or both; the majority received both.

Assay: immunoSEQ multiplex PCR; the TCRdb copy retains only in-frame clones and omits some. Altogether 45,000 to 65,000 clones are present, approximately 79% being singletons, with the ten largest covering approximately 3.1%. With V trimmed by 5 bases and J by 5 bases, 9 bases remained unmatched. Germline CDR1 SGHAT, CDR2 FQNNGV. This CDR3 is 15 amino acids long. Of note for this clone: The target antigen is unknown.

Time point indicated: week 5, during vaccination. Each dose delivered 300 ug of mutant IDH1 20-mer peptide subcutaneously with imiquimod. The chain links TRBV11-2 to TRBJ2-1; 7 nucleotides align to TRBD1. Source: PBMCs, taken from a glioma patient whose treatment included an IDH1 peptide vaccine. The receptor comes from a woman in her late teens or twenties with glioma. Some clones in this sample may be carry-over from other donors' samples. CDR3 coding DNA: TGTGCCAGCAGCACCACCGGGACAGCAAACAATGAGCAGTTCTTC. Translation: CASSTTGTANNEQFF.